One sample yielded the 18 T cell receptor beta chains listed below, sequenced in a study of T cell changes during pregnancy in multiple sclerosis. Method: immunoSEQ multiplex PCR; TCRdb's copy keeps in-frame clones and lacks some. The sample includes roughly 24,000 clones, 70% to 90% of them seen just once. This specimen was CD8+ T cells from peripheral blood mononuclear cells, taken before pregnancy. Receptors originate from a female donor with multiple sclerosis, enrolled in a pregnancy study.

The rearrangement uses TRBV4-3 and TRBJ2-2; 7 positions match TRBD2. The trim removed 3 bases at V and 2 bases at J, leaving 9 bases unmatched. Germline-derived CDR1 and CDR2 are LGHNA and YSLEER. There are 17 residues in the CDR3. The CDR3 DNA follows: TGCGCCAGCAGCCAGGGTTTTTCGGGACTAAACACCGGGGAGCTGTTTTTT. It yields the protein CASSQGFSGLNTGELFF.

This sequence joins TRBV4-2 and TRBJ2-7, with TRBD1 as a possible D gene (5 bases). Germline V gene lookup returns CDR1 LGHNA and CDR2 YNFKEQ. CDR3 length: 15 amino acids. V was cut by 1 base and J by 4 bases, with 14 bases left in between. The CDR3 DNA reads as TGTGCCAGCAGCCAAGTCTCCAGGGTAATTTACGAGCAGTACTTC. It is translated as CASSQVSRVIYEQYF.

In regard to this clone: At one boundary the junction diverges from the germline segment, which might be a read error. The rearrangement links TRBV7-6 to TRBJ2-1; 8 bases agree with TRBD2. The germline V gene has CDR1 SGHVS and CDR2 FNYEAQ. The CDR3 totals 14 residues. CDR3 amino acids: CASSLAYSGDLLIF. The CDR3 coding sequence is TGTGCCAGCAGCTTAGCGTATAGCGGGGACCTTCTGATCTTC.

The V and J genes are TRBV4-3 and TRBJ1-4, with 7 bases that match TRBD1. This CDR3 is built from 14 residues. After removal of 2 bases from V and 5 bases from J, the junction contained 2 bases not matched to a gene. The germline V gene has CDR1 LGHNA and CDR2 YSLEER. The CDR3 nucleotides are TGCGCCAGCAGCCAAAGCAGGGGGAATGAAAAACTGTTTTTT. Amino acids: CASSQSRGNEKLFF.

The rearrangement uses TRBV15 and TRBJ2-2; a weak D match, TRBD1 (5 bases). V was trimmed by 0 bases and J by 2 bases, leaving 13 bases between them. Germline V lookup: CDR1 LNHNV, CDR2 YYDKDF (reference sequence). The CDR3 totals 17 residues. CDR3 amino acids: CATSRDWLRGNTGELFF. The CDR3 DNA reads TGTGCCACCAGCAGAGATTGGCTAAGGGGAAACACCGGGGAGCTGTTTTTT.

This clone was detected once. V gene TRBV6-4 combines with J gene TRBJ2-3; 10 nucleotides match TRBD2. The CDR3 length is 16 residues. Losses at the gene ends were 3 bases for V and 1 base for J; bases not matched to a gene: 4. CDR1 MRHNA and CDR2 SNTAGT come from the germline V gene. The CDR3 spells CASSELGTSGTDTQYF. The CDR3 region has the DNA TGTGCCAGCAGTGAACTCGGGACTAGCGGCACAGATACGCAGTATTTT.

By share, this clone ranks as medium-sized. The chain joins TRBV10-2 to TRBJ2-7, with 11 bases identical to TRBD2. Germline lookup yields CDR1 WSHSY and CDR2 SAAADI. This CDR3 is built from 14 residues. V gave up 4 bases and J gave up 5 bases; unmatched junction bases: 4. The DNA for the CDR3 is TGCGCCAGCAGTGTAGCGGGAGGGCCCCACGAGCAGTACTTC. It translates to CASSVAGGPHEQYF.

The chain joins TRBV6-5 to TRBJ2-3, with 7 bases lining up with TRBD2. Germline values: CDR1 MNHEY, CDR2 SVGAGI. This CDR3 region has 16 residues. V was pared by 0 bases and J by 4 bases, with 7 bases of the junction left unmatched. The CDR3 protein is CASSYSAGEGADTQYF. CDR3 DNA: TGTGCCAGCAGTTACTCGGCGGGGGAGGGCGCAGATACGCAGTATTTT.

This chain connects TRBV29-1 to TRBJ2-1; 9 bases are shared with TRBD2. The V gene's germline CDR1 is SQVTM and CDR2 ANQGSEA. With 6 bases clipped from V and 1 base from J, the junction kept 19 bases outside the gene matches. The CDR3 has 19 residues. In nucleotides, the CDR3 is TGCAGCGTGGGGGATTGGCGGGAGGGCCTAGAAAGGTCCTACAATGAGCAGTTCTTC. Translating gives CSVGDWREGLERSYNEQFF.

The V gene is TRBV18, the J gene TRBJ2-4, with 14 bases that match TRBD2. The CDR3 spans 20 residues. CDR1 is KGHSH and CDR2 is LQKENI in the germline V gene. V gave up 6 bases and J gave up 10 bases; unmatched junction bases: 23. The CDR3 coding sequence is TGTGCCAGCTCGGACGTGAGCGGGACTAGCGGGAGAGGTCTCTGGCGAATTCAGTACTTC. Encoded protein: CASSDVSGTSGRGLWRIQYF.

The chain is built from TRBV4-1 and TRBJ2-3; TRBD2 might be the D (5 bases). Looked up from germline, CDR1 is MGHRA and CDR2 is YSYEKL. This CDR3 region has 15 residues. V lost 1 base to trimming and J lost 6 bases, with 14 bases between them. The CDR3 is CASSQATRRSDTQYF. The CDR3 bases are TGCGCCAGCAGCCAAGCTACTAGGCGTTCGGATACGCAGTATTTT.

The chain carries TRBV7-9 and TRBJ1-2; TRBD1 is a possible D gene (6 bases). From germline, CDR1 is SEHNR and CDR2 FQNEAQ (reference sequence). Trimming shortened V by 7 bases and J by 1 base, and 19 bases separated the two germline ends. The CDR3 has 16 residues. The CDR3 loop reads CASTVGALGVNYGYTF. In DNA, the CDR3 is TGTGCCAGCACCGTGGGGGCCCTGGGGGTTAACTATGGCTACACCTTC.

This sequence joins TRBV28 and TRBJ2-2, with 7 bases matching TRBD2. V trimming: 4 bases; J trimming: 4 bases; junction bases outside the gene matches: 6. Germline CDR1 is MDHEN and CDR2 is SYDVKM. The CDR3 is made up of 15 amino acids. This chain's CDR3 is CASSYAGETTGELFF. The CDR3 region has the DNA TGTGCCAGCAGTTACGCGGGAGAGACCACCGGGGAGCTGTTTTTT.

Written as DNA, the CDR3 is TGTGCCAGCAGCTTATCCCCTTATCTAGTAACTGAGACCCAGTACTTC. Translation: CASSLSPYLVTETQYF. The chain links TRBV7-8 to TRBJ2-5; D remains unclear. Trimming removed 2 bases from V and 5 bases from J, with 18 bases in between. Germline lookup yields CDR1 SGHVS and CDR2 FQNEAQ. The CDR3 has 16 residues. Supplemented by reference TRBV7-8 and TRBJ2-5, the full variable domain reads GAGVSQSPRYKVAKRGQDVALRCDPISGHVSLFWYQQALGQGPEFLTYFQNEAQLDKSGLPSDRFFAERPEGSVSTLKIQRTQQEDSAVYLCASSLSPYLVTETQYFGPGTRLLVL.

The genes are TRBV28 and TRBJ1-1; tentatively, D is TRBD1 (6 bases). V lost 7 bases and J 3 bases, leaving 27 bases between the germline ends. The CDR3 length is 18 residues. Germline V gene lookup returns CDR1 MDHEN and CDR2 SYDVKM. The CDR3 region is CASTTWGPRGKVDTEAFF. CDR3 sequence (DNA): TGTGCCAGCACTACATGGGGGCCGAGGGGGAAGGTCGACACTGAAGCTTTCTTT.

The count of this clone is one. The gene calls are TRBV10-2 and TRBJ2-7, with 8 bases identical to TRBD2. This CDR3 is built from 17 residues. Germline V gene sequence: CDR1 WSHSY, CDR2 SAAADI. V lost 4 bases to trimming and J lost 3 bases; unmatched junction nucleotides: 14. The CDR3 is CASSVGAGDPPLYEQYF. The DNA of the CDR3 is TGCGCCAGCAGTGTGGGAGCGGGGGATCCGCCGCTCTACGAGCAGTACTTC.

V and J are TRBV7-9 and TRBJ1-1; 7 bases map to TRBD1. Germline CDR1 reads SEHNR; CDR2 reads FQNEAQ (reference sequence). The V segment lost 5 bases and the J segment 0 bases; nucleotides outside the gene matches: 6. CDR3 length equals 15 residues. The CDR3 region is CASSHSTGVNTEAFF. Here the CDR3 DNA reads TGTGCCAGCAGCCACTCAACAGGGGTGAACACTGAAGCTTTCTTT.

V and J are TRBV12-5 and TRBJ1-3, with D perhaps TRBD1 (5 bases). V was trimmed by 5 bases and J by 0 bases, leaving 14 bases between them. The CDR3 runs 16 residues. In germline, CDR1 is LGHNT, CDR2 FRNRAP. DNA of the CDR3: TGTGCTAGTGGTCCGGGACTCCCGGTCTCTGGAAACACCATATATTTT. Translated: CASGPGLPVSGNTIYF.